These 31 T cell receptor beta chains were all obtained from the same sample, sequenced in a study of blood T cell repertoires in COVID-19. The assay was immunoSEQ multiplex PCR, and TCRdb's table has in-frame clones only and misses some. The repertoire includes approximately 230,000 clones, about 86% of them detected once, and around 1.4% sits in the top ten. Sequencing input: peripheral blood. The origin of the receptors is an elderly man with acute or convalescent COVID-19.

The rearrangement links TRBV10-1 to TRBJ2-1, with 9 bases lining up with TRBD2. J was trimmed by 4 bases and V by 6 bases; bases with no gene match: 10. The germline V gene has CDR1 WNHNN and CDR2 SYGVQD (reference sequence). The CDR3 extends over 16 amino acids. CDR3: CASRSPGGGGYNEQFF. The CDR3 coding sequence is TGCGCCAGCAGATCCCCGGGCGGGGGGGGGTACAATGAGCAGTTCTTC.

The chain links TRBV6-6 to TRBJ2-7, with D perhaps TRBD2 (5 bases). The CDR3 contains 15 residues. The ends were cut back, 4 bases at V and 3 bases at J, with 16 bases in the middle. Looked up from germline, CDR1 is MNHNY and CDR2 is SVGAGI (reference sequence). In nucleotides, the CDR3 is TGTGCCAGCAGTTCGCCGGGCCTAGCTTTCTACGAGCAGTACTTC. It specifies CASSSPGLAFYEQYF.

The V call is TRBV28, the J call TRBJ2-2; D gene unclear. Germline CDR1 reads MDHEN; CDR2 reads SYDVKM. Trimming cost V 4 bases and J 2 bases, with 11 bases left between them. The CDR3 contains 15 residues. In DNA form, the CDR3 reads TGTGCCAGCAGTTACACAGATCCAAACACCGGGGAGCTGTTTTTT. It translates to CASSYTDPNTGELFF.

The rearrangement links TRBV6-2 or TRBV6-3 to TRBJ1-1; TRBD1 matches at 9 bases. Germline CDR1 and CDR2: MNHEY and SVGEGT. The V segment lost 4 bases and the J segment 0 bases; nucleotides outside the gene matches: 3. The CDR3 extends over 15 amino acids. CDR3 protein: CASSLRDRVNTEAFF. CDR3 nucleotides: TGTGCCAGCAGTTTACGGGACAGGGTGAACACTGAAGCTTTCTTT.

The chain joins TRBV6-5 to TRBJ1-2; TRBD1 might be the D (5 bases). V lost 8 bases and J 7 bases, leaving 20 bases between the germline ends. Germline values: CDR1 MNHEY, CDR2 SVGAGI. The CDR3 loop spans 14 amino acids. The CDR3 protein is CASGTGRTGSGYTF. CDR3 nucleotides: TGTGCCAGCGGGACCGGGAGGACGGGGTCTGGCTACACCTTC.

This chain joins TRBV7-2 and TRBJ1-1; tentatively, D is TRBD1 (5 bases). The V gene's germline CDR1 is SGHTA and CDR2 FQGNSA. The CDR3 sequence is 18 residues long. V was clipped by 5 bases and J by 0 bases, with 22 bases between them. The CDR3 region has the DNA TGTGCCAGCAGCGCCGACCGACAGATTACGTTCTTGAACACTGAAGCTTTCTTT. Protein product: CASSADRQITFLNTEAFF.

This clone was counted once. CDR3 loop: CASSTLGRERDPLHF. The CDR3 nucleotides read TGTGCCAGCAGTACCCTTGGCAGGGAAAGAGATCCCCTCCACTTT. The rearrangement links TRBV28 to TRBJ1-6; D may be TRBD1 (5 bases). The CDR3 is 15 amino acids. CDR1 and CDR2 (germline): MDHEN, SYDVKM. Trimming stripped 5 bases from V and 13 bases from J, with 21 bases between.

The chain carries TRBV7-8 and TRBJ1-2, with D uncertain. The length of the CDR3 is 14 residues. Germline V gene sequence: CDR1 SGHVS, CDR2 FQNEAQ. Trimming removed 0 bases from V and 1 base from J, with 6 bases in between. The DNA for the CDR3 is TGTGCCAGCAGCTTAGCGTATCTTAACTATGGCTACACCTTC. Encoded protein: CASSLAYLNYGYTF. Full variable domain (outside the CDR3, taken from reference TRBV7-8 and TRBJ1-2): GAGVSQSPRYKVAKRGQDVALRCDPISGHVSLFWYQQALGQGPEFLTYFQNEAQLDKSGLPSDRFFAERPEGSVSTLKIQRTQQEDSAVYLCASSLAYLNYGYTFGSGTRLTVV.

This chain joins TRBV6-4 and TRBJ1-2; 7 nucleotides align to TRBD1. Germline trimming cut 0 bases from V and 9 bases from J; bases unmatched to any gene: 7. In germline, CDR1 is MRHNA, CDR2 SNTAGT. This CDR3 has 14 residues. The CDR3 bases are TGTGCCAGCAGTGACTCAGGAGCAGGGGGTAGCTACACCTTC. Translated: CASSDSGAGGSYTF.

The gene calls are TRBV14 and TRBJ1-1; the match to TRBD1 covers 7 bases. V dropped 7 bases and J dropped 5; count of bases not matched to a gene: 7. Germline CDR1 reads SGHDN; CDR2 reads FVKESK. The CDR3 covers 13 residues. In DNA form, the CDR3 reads TGTGCCAGCAAGGAGGGGGCGAATACTGAAGCTTTCTTT. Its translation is CASKEGANTEAFF.

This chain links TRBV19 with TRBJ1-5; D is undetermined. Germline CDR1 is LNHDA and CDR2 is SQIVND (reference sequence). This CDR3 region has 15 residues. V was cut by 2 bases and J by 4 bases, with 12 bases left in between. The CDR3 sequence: CASSIIGEENQPQHF. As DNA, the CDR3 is TGTGCCAGTAGTATAATCGGGGAAGAGAATCAGCCCCAGCATTTT.

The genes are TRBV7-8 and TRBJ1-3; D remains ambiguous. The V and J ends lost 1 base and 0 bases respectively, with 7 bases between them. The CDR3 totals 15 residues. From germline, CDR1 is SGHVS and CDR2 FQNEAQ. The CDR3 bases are TGTGCCAGCAGCTTAGGACGGGGCTCTGGAAACACCATATATTTT. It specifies CASSLGRGSGNTIYF.

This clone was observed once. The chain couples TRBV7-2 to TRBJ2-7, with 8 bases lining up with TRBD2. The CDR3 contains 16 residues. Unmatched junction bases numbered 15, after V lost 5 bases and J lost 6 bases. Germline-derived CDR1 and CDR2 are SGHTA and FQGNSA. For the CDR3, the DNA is TGTGCCAGCAGCACCACGATAGGGACTAGATTCTCCGAGCAGTACTTC. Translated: CASSTTIGTRFSEQYF. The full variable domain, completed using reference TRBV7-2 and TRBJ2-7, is GAGVSQSPSNKVTEKGKDVELRCDPISGHTALYWYRQSLGQGLEFLIYFQGNSAPDKSGLPSDRFSAERTGGSVSTLTIQRTQQEDSAVYLCASSTTIGTRFSEQYFGPGTRLTVT.

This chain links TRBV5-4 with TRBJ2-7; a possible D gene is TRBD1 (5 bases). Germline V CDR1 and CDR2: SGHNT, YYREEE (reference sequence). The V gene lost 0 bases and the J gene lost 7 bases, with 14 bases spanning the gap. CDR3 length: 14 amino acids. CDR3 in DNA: TGTGCCAGCAGCTTGGATAGGGGCTCGCGGGAGCAGTACTTC. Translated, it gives CASSLDRGSREQYF. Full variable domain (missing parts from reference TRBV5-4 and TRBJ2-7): ETGVTQSPTHLIKTRGQQVTLRCSSQSGHNTVSWYQQALGQGPQFIFQYYREEENGRGNFPPRFSGLQFPNYSSELNVNALELDDSALYLCASSLDRGSREQYFGPGTRLTVT.

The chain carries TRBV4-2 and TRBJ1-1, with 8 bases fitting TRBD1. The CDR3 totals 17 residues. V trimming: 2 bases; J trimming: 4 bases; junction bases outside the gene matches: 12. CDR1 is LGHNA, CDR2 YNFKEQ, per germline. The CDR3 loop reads CASSQTPGGEGRTEAFF. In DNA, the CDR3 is TGTGCCAGCAGCCAAACGCCAGGGGGCGAGGGACGCACTGAAGCTTTCTTT.

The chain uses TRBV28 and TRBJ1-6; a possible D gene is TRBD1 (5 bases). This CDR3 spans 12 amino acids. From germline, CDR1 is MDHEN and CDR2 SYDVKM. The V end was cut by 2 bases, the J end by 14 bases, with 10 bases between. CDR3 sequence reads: CASSLGGNTLHF. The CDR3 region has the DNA TGTGCCAGCAGTTTAGGGGGGAACACCCTCCACTTT.

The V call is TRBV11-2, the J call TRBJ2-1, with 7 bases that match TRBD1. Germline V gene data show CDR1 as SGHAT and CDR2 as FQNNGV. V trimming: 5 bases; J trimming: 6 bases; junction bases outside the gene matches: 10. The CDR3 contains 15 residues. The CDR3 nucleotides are TGTGCCAGCAGCCAGGGGGAGACATGGGCCAATGAGCAGTTCTTC. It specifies CASSQGETWANEQFF.

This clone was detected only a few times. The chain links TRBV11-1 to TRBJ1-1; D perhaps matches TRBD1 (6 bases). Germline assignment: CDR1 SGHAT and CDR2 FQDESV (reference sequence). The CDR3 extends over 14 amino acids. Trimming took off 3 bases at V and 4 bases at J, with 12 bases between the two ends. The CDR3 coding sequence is TGTGCCAGCAGCTTGGGACAATTCCCCACTGAAGCTTTCTTT. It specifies CASSLGQFPTEAFF. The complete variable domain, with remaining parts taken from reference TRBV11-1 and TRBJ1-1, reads EAEVAQSPRYKITEKSQAVAFWCDPISGHATLYWYRQILGQGPELLVQFQDESVVDDSQLPKDRFSAERLKGVDSTLKIQPAELGDSAMYLCASSLGQFPTEAFFGQGTRLTVV.

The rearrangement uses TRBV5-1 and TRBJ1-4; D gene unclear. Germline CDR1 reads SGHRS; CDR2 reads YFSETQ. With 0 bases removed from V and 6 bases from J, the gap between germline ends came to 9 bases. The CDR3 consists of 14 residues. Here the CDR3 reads CASSLAQADEKLFF. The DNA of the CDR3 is TGCGCCAGCAGCTTGGCGCAGGCAGATGAAAAACTGTTTTTT.

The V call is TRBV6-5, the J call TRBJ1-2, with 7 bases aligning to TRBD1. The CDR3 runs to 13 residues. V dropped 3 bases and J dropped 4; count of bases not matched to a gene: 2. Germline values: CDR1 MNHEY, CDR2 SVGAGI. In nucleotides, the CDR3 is TGTGCCAGCAGTTATGGGACAGTCTATGGCTACACCTTC. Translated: CASSYGTVYGYTF.

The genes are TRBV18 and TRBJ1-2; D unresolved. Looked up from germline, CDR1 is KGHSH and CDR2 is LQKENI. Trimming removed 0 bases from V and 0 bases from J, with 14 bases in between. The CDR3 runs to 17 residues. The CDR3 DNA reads TGTGCCAGCTCACCACCGGAACACGGGGTAGCTAACTATGGCTACACCTTC. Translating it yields CASSPPEHGVANYGYTF.

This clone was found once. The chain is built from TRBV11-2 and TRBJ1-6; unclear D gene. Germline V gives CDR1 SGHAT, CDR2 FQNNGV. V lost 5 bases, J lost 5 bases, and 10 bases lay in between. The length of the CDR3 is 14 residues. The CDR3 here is CASSLRLNNSPLHF. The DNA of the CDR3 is TGTGCCAGCAGCCTGCGACTAAATAATTCACCCCTCCACTTT.

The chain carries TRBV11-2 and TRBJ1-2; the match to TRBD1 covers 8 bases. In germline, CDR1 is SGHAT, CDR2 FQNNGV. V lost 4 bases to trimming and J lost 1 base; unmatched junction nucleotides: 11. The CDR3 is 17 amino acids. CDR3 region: CASSSAGQDRFNYGYTF. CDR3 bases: TGTGCCAGCAGCTCGGCGGGACAGGATCGTTTTAACTATGGCTACACCTTC.

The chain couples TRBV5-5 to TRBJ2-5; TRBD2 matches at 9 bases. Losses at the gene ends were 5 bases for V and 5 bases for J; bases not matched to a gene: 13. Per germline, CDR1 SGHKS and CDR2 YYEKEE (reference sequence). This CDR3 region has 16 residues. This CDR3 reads CASREGAGGPRETQYF. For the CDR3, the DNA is TGTGCCAGCAGGGAGGGAGCGGGGGGCCCACGGGAGACCCAGTACTTC.

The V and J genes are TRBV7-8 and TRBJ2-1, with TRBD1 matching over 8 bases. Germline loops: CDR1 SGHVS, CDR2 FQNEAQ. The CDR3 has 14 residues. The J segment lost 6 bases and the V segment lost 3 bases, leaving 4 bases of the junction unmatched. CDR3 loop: CASSLRTGPNEQFF. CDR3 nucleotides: TGTGCCAGCAGCTTGAGGACAGGGCCCAATGAGCAGTTCTTC.

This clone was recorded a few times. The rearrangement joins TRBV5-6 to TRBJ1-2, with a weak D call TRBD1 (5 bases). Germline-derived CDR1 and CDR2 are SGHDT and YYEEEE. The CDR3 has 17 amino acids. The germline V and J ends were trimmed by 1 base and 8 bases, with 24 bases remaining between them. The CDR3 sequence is CASSLFDSRRASIGYTF. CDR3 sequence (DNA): TGTGCCAGCAGCTTGTTCGATTCGCGCAGGGCAAGTATCGGCTACACCTTC.

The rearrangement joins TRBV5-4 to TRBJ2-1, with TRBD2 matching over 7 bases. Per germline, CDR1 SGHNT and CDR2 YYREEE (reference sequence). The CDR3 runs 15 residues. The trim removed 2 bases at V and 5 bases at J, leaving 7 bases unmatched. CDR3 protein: CASSFGRESNNEQFF. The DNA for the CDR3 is TGTGCCAGCAGCTTTGGGAGGGAAAGTAACAATGAGCAGTTCTTC. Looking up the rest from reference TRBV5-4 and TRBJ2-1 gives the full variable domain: ETGVTQSPTHLIKTRGQQVTLRCSSQSGHNTVSWYQQALGQGPQFIFQYYREEENGRGNFPPRFSGLQFPNYSSELNVNALELDDSALYLCASSFGRESNNEQFFGPGTRLTVL.

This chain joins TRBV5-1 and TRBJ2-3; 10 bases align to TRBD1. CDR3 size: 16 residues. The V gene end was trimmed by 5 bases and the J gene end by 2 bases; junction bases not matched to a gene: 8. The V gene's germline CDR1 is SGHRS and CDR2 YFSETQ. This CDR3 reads CASRPWTGGFTDTQYF. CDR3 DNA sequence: TGCGCCAGCAGACCCTGGACAGGGGGTTTCACAGATACGCAGTATTTT.

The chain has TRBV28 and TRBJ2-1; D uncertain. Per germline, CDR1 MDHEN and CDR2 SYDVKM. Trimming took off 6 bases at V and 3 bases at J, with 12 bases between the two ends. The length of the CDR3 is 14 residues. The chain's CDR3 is CASRIASLYNEQFF. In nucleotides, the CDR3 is TGTGCCAGCAGAATCGCAAGCCTCTACAATGAGCAGTTCTTC. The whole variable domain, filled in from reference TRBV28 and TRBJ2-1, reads DVKVTQSSRYLVKRTGEKVFLECVQDMDHENMFWYRQDPGLGLRLIYFSYDVKMKEKGDIPEGYSVSREKKERFSLILESASTNQTSMYLCASRIASLYNEQFFGPGTRLTVL.

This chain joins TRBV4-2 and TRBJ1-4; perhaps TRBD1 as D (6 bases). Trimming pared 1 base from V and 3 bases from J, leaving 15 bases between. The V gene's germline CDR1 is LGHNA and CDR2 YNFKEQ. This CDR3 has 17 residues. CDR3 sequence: CASSQGRQGPANEKLFF. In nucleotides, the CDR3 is TGTGCCAGCAGCCAAGGTCGGCAGGGGCCGGCTAATGAAAAACTGTTTTTT.

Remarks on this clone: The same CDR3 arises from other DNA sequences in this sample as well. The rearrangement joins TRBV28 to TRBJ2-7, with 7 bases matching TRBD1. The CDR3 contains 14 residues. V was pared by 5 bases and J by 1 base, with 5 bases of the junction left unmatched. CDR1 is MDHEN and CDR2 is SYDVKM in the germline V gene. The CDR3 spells CASSLGQVSYEQYF. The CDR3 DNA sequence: TGTGCCAGCAGTCTTGGACAGGTTTCCTACGAGCAGTACTTC.